The entry below describes one TCR beta chain. This sample is drawn from a study of blood T cell repertoires in COVID-19. About the study: Some COVID-19 samples were acute and others convalescent; all came from the United States, Italy and Spain. T cells, B-cell-depleted T cells, or PBMCs supplied cDNA or gDNA.

In the original analysis: Estimated nucleated cell counts came from reference gene primer amplification. The data were produced by immunoSEQ multiplex PCR, yet TCRdb's version contains in-frame clones alone and is incomplete. Clonal size and the V and J genes are those of that table, whereas D and trimming came from the DNA. Among 150,000 to 200,000 clones listed, around nine tenths were seen once. Germline-derived CDR1 and CDR2 are KGHSH and LQKENI. Trimming shortened V by 2 bases and J by 3 bases, and 11 bases separated the two germline ends. The CDR3 runs 14 residues. The clonotype was recovered from a man aged 65 to 85 with active or convalescent COVID-19. The sequenced sample consisted of peripheral blood. The chain recombines TRBV18 with TRBJ2-7, with a weak D call TRBD1 (6 bases). CDR3 coding DNA: TGTGCCAGCTCACCAGCGGGCAGGGGCTACGAGCAGTACTTC. Its protein product is CASSPAGRGYEQYF.